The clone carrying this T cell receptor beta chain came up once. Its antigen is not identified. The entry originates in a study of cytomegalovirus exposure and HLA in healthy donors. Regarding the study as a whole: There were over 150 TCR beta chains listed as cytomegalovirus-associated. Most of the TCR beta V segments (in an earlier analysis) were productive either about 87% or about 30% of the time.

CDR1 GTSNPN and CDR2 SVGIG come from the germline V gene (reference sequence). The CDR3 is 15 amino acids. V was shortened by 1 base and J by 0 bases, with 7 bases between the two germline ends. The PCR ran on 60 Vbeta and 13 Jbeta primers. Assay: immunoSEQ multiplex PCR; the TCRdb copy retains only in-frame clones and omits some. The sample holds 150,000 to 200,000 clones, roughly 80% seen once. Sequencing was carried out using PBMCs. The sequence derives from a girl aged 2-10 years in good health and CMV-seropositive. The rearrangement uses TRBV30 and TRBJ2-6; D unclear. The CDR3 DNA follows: TGTGCCTGGAGTGCCGTCCTCTCTGGGGCCAACGTCCTGACTTTC. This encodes CAWSAVLSGANVLTF.